The clone carrying this T cell receptor (beta chain) was counted a single time. The antigen remains undetermined. Germline assignment: CDR1 SEHNR and CDR2 FQNEAQ (reference sequence). V lost 3 bases to trimming and J lost 4 bases, with 17 bases between them. This CDR3 contains 16 residues. The data were obtained in a study of blood T cells in healthy people across ages. Broader study findings: Because sorting was not performed, PBMCs prevented conclusive naive versus antigen-experienced comparison. The diversity estimates, figures obtained from one million T cells, were considered underestimates.

A second PCR, run for about 6 to 11 cycles, used a sample-barcoded 5' primer plus a J-beta primer mix. The template-switch adaptor was a 5' adaptor with 12 random nucleotides. It tagged each cDNA molecule. TCRdb called the 5' RACE reads again in MiXCR, with one record for every CDR3 protein. The data contain some 1.6 million distinct CDR3 sequences, roughly 32% of them singletons. The sample, roughly 9.5 milliliters of peripheral blood, was drawn from each donor. The chain joins TRBV7-9 to TRBJ2-3, with D perhaps TRBD2 (6 bases). Sequencing used blood. This TCR came from a woman aged 30 to 39 in good health. The CDR3, as DNA: TGTGCCAGCAGCTTTACCCGGGAGTTAGGGGCAGATACGCAGTATTTT. Amino acids: CASSFTRELGADTQYF.